The T cell receptor beta chain described here comes from a study of CD8 T cells in ankylosing spondylitis. Molecular-barcoded quantitative 5'-RACE produced these TCR beta libraries. A single record per CDR3 protein comes from TCRdb applying MiXCR to the 5' RACE reads. This sample has about 64,000 distinct CDR3 sequences, with roughly 6.1% found just once. This clonotype was counted between two and nine times. Its antigen is still unknown. Germline and junction disagree at one end, which may indicate a read error. The germline gives CDR1 SGHTA, CDR2 FQGNSA. This CDR3 comprises 15 residues. The study, taken as a whole, reports: Typical of ankylosing spondylitis blood, it appeared, was a TCR beta motif of several highly homologous variants. Disease-linked clones proved CD8+ and comparatively uncommon in peripheral blood.

Sequencing used synovial fluid, either unsorted or a sorted T cell fraction (not recorded which). The receptor was isolated from a male donor with ankylosing spondylitis. The J gene is TRBJ2-7, the V gene TRBV7-2; 11 nucleotides line up with TRBD2. CDR3 nucleotides: TGTGCCAGCAGCTTAGGACTAGCGGGATCCTCCGAGCAGTACTTC. It translates to CASSLGLAGSSEQYF.